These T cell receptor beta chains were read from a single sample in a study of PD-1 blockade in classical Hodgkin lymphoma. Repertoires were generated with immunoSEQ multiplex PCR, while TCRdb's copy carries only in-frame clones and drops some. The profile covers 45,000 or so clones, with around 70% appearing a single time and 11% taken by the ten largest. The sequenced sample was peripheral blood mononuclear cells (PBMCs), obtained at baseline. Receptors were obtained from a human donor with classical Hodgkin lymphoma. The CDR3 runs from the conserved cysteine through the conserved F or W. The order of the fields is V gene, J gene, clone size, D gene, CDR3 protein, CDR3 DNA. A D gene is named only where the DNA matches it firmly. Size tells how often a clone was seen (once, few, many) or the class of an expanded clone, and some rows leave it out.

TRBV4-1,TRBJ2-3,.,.,CASSQDQSDTQYF,TGCGCCAGCAGCCAAGACCAGTCAGATACGCAGTATTTT
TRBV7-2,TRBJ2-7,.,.,CASSPWDADYEQYF,TGTGCCAGCAGCCCCTGGGACGCTGATTACGAGCAGTACTTC
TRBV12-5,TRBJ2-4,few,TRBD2,CASGWGLAGNIQYF,TGTGCTAGTGGTTGGGGACTAGCGGGTAACATTCAGTACTTC
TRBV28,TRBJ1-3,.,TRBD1,CASSRDRGINTIYF,TGTGCCAGCAGTCGGGACAGGGGGATAAACACCATATATTTT
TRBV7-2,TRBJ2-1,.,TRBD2,CASSLDSSGRVREQFF,TGTGCCAGCAGCTTAGACTCTAGCGGGAGAGTTAGGGAGCAGTTCTTC
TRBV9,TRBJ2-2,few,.,CASSPDRLTNTGELFF,TGTGCCAGCAGCCCGGACAGACTTACGAACACCGGGGAGCTGTTTTTT
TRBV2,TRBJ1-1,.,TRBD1,CASSPRTGQNTEAFF,TGTGCCAGCAGTCCCAGGACAGGACAGAACACTGAAGCTTTCTTT
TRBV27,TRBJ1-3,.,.,CASSAYRSDGNTIYF,TGTGCCAGCAGTGCCTACAGGAGCGATGGAAACACCATATATTTT
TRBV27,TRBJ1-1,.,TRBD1,CASSLMDRGEAFF,TGTGCCAGCAGTTTAATGGACAGGGGAGAGGCTTTCTTT
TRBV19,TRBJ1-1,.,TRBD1,CASSPGQRTTEAFF,TGTGCCAGTAGCCCGGGACAGCGAACGACTGAAGCTTTCTTT
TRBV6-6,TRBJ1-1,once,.,CASSHSDMNTEAFF,TGTGCCAGCAGTCACAGCGATATGAACACTGAAGCTTTCTTT
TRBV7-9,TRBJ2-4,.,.,CASSRLLGTELAKNIQYF,TGTGCCAGCAGCCGGCTCCTCGGGACGGAGCTAGCCAAAAACATTCAGTACTTC
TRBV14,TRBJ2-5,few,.,CASSQVRGIWETQYF,TGTGCCAGCAGCCAAGTCAGAGGGATTTGGGAGACCCAGTACTTC
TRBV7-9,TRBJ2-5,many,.,CASSLARGRETQYF,TGTGCCAGCAGCTTAGCTCGGGGCCGGGAGACCCAGTACTTC
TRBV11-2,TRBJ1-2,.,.,CASSVPGVQSYGYTF,TGTGCCAGCAGCGTGCCGGGGGTCCAGAGCTATGGCTACACCTTC
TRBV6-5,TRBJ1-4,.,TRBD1,CASSYSSQGDEKLFF,TGTGCCAGCAGTTACTCGAGCCAGGGGGATGAAAAACTGTTTTTT
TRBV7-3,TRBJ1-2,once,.,CASSLYSESGEGGYGYTF,TGTGCCAGCAGCTTATACTCAGAGTCCGGTGAAGGGGGATATGGCTACACCTTC
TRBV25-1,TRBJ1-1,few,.,CASSGSEAFF,TGTGCCAGCAGTGGCTCTGAAGCTTTCTTT
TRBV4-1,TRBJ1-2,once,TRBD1,CASSQGQGGSYGYTF,TGCGCCAGCAGCCAAGGCCAGGGGGGATCCTATGGCTACACCTTC
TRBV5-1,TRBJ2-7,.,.,CASSFMNEQYF,TGCGCCAGCAGCTTCATGAACGAGCAGTACTTC
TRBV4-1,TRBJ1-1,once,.,CASSQEGVNTEAFF,TGCGCCAGCAGCCAAGAAGGGGTGAACACTGAAGCTTTCTTT
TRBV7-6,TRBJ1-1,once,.,CASSLEGGKGTEAFF,TGTGCCAGCAGCTTAGAAGGGGGGAAAGGCACTGAAGCTTTCTTT
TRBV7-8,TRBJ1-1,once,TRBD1,CASSFDRGNKAFF,TGTGCCAGCAGTTTCGACAGGGGAAATAAAGCTTTCTTT
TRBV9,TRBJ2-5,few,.,CASSVSGLALETQYF,TGTGCCAGCAGCGTATCGGGTCTAGCGTTGGAGACCCAGTACTTC
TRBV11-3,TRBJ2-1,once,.,CASSLGPDRYNEQFF,TGTGCCAGCAGCTTAGGACCGGACAGATACAATGAGCAGTTCTTC
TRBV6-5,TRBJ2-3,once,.,CASSWASGTDTQYF,TGTGCCAGCAGTTGGGCTAGCGGCACAGATACGCAGTATTTT
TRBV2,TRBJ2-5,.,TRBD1,CASSVRGLVETQYF,TGTGCCAGCAGTGTGAGGGGGCTGGTGGAGACCCAGTACTTC
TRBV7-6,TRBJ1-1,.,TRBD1,CASSLTGYNEAFF,TGTGCCAGCAGTCTGACAGGGTACAATGAAGCTTTCTTT
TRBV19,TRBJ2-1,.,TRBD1,CASSLTGPYNEQFF,TGTGCCAGTAGCCTGACAGGGCCATACAATGAACAGTTCTTC
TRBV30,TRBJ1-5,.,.,CAWNEDSNQPQHF,TGTGCCTGGAATGAGGATAGCAATCAGCCCCAGCATTTT
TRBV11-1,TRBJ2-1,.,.,CASSLTLLISYNEQFF,TGTGCCAGCAGCTTAACGCTACTTATCTCCTACAATGAGCAGTTCTTC
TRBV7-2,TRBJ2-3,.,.,CASSFGVSTDTQYF,TGTGCCAGCAGCTTTGGCGTAAGCACAGATACGCAGTATTTT
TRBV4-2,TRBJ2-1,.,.,CASSQVRSKGTYNEQFF,TGTGCCAGCAGCCAAGTTCGAAGCAAAGGCACCTACAATGAGCAGTTCTTC
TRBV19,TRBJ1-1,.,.,CASSIARITEAFF,TGTGCCAGTAGTATAGCCAGGATCACTGAAGCTTTCTTT
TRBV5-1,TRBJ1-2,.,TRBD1,CASTARTGAAPFYGYTF,TGCGCCAGCACCGCCAGGACAGGGGCCGCACCGTTCTATGGCTACACCTTC
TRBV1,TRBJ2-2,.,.,CTSSQDRGGVPNTGELFF,TGCACCAGCAGCCAAGATAGAGGGGGGGTCCCGAACACCGGGGAGCTGTTTTTT
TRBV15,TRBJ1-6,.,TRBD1,CATSSDRVNSPLHF,TGTGCCACCAGCAGTGACAGGGTTAATTCACCCCTCCACTTT
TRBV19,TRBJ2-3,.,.,CASSILVPGTVTDTQYF,TGTGCCAGTAGTATCCTAGTCCCGGGCACCGTCACAGATACGCAGTATTTT
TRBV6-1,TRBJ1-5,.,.,CASIYRYSNQPQHF,TGTGCCAGCATTTACCGCTATAGCAATCAGCCCCAGCATTTT
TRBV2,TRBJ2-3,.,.,CASLRTTDTQYF,TGTGCCAGCCTTAGGACTACCGATACGCAGTATTTT
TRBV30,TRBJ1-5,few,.,CAWSQMSGNQPQHF,TGTGCCTGGAGTCAAATGAGTGGGAATCAGCCCCAGCATTTT
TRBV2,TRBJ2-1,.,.,CASSESYNEQFF,TGTGCCAGCAGTGAGTCCTACAATGAGCAGTTCTTC
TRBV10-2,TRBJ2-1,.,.,CASSGNSAGEQFF,TGCGCCAGCAGTGGGAATTCCGCCGGTGAGCAGTTCTTC
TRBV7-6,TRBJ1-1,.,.,CASSLAFRGTPRVAF,TGTGCCAGCAGCTTAGCATTTCGGGGCACCCCGAGGGTCGCCTTT
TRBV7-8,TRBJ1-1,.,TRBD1,CASSFVGTGGTEAFF,TGTGCCAGCAGCTTCGTGGGGACAGGGGGCACTGAAGCTTTCTTT
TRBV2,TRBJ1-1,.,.,CASMRDGGTEAFF,TGTGCCAGCATGAGGGACGGGGGAACTGAAGCTTTCTTT
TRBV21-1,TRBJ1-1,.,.,CASSPPRGGHTEAFF,TGTGCCAGCAGCCCCCCCCGGGGGGGCCACACTGAAGCTTTCTTT
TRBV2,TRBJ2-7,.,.,CATYDRTSSYEQYF,TGTGCCACCTACGACAGAACCAGCTCCTACGAGCAGTACTTC
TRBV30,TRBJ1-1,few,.,CAWSVGMDEAFF,TGTGCCTGGAGTGTAGGAATGGACGAAGCTTTCTTT
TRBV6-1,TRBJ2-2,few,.,CASSEFWGTGELFF,TGTGCCAGCAGTGAATTTTGGGGCACCGGGGAGCTGTTTTTT
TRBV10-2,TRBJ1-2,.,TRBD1,CASSAGQGAGYTF,TGCGCCAGCAGCGCCGGACAGGGGGCTGGCTACACCTTC